Each of the 16 T cell receptor beta chains below was sequenced from the same sample in a study of tumor-infiltrating lymphocytes in primary liver carcinoma. The investigators made TCR beta cDNA from roughly 0.45 ug total RNA, using a constant-region primer. Nested multiplex PCR, run for three rounds with slightly modified ARM-PCR, yielded TCR beta libraries. TRBV1-TRBV30 forward primers paired with a C-beta reverse primer were used in the first two PCR rounds, which ran approximately 10 cycles each. From the multiplex PCR reads, TCRdb called clonotypes with MiXCR, one entry per CDR3 protein. Found here are approximately 330,000 distinct CDR3 sequences, 65% of them singletons; the top ten hold roughly 6%. In addition to blood RNA drawn from unsorted whole blood, germline DNA was extracted. The sequenced material came from peripheral blood. These receptors were obtained from a man between 35 and 55 years old with primary liver carcinoma and hepatitis B virus infection.

The chain employs TRBV11-2 and TRBJ2-7, with D unclear. There are 14 residues in the CDR3. V lost 0 bases and J 7 bases, leaving 13 bases between the germline ends. CDR1 and CDR2 (germline): SGHAT, FQNNGV. CDR3 protein: CASSLDKGPREQYF. The DNA of the CDR3 is TGTGCCAGCAGCTTAGATAAGGGCCCCAGGGAGCAGTACTTC.

This clonotype was observed a single time. The genes are TRBV28 and TRBJ1-4, with D unresolved. Trimming shortened V by 2 bases and J by 4 bases, and 8 bases separated the two germline ends. Germline V gives CDR1 MDHEN, CDR2 SYDVKM. This CDR3 has 14 amino acids. CDR3 in amino acids: CASSLLTINEKLFF. In nucleotides, the CDR3 is TGTGCCAGCAGTTTACTGACCATTAATGAAAAACTGTTTTTT.

About this clonotype: A much larger clone differs from this one at a single base, so this may be a read error. The V gene is TRBV6-6, the J gene TRBJ2-3; D may correspond to TRBD1 or TRBD2 (5 bases each). Looked up from germline, CDR1 is MNHNY and CDR2 is SVGAGI (reference sequence). V was cut by 0 bases and J by 0 bases, with 7 bases left in between. The CDR3 runs to 15 residues. The CDR3 loop is CASSYSWDSTDTQYF. The CDR3 DNA sequence: TGTGCCAGCAGTTACTCCTGGGACAGCACAGATACGCAGTATTTT.

The CDR3 sequence is CASNPTGEQYF. The CDR3 DNA is TGTGCCAGCAATCCTACGGGAGAGCAGTACTTC. The rearrangement uses TRBV6-1 and TRBJ2-7; tentatively, D is TRBD2 (5 bases). CDR3 length: 11 residues. Germline values: CDR1 MNHNS, CDR2 SASEGT. The V end was cut by 7 bases, the J end by 7 bases, with 11 bases between.

The chain carries TRBV10-1 and TRBJ1-6; unclear D gene. V was trimmed by 2 bases and J by 0 bases, leaving 5 bases between them. The length of the CDR3 is 15 residues. The germline CDR1 and CDR2 sequences are WNHNN and SYGVQD (reference sequence). CDR3 in amino acids: CASSEDSSYNSPLHF. The CDR3 DNA reads TGCGCCAGCAGTGAGGATAGCTCCTATAATTCACCCCTCCACTTT.

Points on this clonotype: A junction end diverges from the germline sequence, so it may reflect a read error. The J gene is TRBJ2-7, the V gene TRBV11-2; TRBD1 is a possible D gene (6 bases). This CDR3 is 15 amino acids long. In germline, CDR1 is SGHAT, CDR2 FQNNGV. The DNA of the CDR3 is TGTGCCAGCAGCGAGGCCAGGGGCACAACCTACGAGCAATACTTC. This translates into CASSEARGTTYEQYF.

Points on this clonotype: The conserved phenylalanine or tryptophan is not found at the CDR3 terminus, so this likely reflects a read error. The rearrangement joins TRBV11-2 to TRBJ2-7, with no clear D. The CDR3 spans 12 residues. V was shortened by 4 bases and J by 3 bases, with 7 bases between the two germline ends. Germline CDR1 reads SGHAT; CDR2 reads FQNNGV. CDR3 region: CASSSDGYEQYI. The DNA of the CDR3 is TGTGCCAGCAGCTCAGACGGCTACGAGCAGTACATA.

In regard to this clonotype: The CDR3 carries no conserved terminal phenylalanine or tryptophan, so it likely arises from a read error. The chain carries TRBV4-3 and TRBJ2-1; the D is unclear. The V gene's germline CDR1 is LGHNA and CDR2 YSLEER. V lost 0 bases and J 6 bases, leaving 21 bases between the germline ends. The CDR3 length is 18 residues. The CDR3 is CASSQDLPTSTPLNEQFI. CDR3 nucleotides: TGCGCCAGCAGCCAAGACCTTCCAACGTCGACACCCCTCAATGAGCAGTTCATC.

Many counts were recorded for this clonotype. The rearrangement uses TRBV11-2 and TRBJ1-2; D is undetermined. Trimming pared 5 bases from V and 8 bases from J, leaving 9 bases between. The germline V gene encodes CDR1 SGHAT and CDR2 FQNNGV. The CDR3 is 11 residues long. The CDR3 bases are TGTGCCAGCAGCCCAGCGTACGGCTACACCTTC. Translation gives CASSPAYGYTF.

Turning to this clonotype: No conserved phenylalanine or tryptophan is present at the end of the CDR3, so a read error is the likely explanation. The chain combines TRBV11-3 with TRBJ2-1, with 8 bases matching TRBD2. The CDR3 is 15 residues long. The germline V gene has CDR1 SGHNT and CDR2 YENEEA. CDR3 sequence (DNA): TGTGCCAGCAGTTTAGAGGGGACTAGTGCCAATGAGCAGTTCCTC. This sequence encodes CASSLEGTSANEQFL.

This clonotype was detected many times. The V and J genes are TRBV10-3 and TRBJ1-1; the D is unclear. Germline V gives CDR1 ENHRY, CDR2 SYGVKD. The CDR3 has 13 residues. The ends were cut back, 4 bases at V and 1 base at J, with 7 bases in the middle. The CDR3 loop is CAISAPGNTEAFF. The CDR3 DNA reads TGTGCCATCAGTGCCCCAGGGAACACTGAAGCTTTCTTT.

With regard to this clonotype: At one of its ends the junction is not consistent with the germline gene, which may arise from a read error. The chain is built from TRBV28 and TRBJ1-5; possible D gene TRBD1, 5 bases. In germline, CDR1 is MDHEN, CDR2 SYDVKM. This CDR3 has 16 residues. CDR3 residues: CANSSQTGGTNQPQHF. In nucleotides, the CDR3 is TGTGCCAACAGTTCACAAACCGGGGGTACCAATCAGCCCCAGCATTTT.

This chain joins TRBV9 and TRBJ2-3, with TRBD2 matching 11 bases. Losses at the gene ends were 0 bases for V and 3 bases for J; bases not matched to a gene: 0. The germline V gene encodes CDR1 SGDLS and CDR2 YYNGEE. The CDR3 runs to 15 residues. The CDR3 loop is CASSVASGRTDTQYF. In nucleotides, the CDR3 is TGTGCCAGCAGCGTAGCTAGCGGGAGGACAGATACGCAGTATTTT.

This clonotype was observed at least ten times. The chain employs TRBV10-2 and TRBJ2-3; 11 bases match TRBD2. Germline trimming cut 4 bases from V and 4 bases from J; bases unmatched to any gene: 7. Germline V gene lookup returns CDR1 WSHSY and CDR2 SAAADI. This CDR3 is built from 16 residues. The CDR3 nucleotides are TGCGCCAGCAGTGGAATAGCGGGAGGGTCCGCAGATACGCAGTATTTT. Its protein is CASSGIAGGSADTQYF.

Remarks on this clonotype: A junction end diverges from the germline sequence, so it may reflect a read error. The chain uses TRBV11-2 and TRBJ2-1, with D possibly being TRBD1 (6 bases). Germline V gives CDR1 SGHAT, CDR2 FQNNGV. The CDR3 has 15 amino acids. The CDR3 DNA reads as TGTGCCAGCAGCTTGTCGGGACATGGGTACAATGAGCATTTCTTC. The encoded protein is CASSLSGHGYNEHFF.

The chain recombines TRBV4-2 with TRBJ2-5; the match to TRBD2 covers 9 bases. The length of the CDR3 is 16 residues. Germline-derived CDR1 and CDR2 are LGHNA and YNFKEQ. Trimming cost V 10 bases and J 5 bases; bases outside gene matches: 17. CDR3 region: CAISQDRAGGSETQYF. In DNA, the CDR3 is TGTGCCATTAGCCAAGATCGCGCGGGAGGGTCGGAGACCCAGTACTTC.